The clone carrying this T cell receptor beta chain was observed a handful of times. Original analysis: Amplification of reference gene primers provided the estimated nucleated cell counts. Only in-frame clones appear in the TCRdb table, and some are missing; sequencing was by immunoSEQ multiplex PCR. Clone size and V and J calls were adopted from that table, with D and trimming inferred from the DNA. In the table there are just under 65,000 clones, more than 75% of which are singletons. The length of the CDR3 is 13 residues. CDR1 and CDR2 (germline): SGHNT, YYREEE (reference sequence). V was shortened by 4 bases and J by 14 bases, with 19 bases between the two germline ends. This specimen comes from a study of blood T cell repertoires in COVID-19. Across the study: Acute and convalescent COVID-19 samples came from the United States, Italy and Spain. Sources were T cells, B-cell-depleted T cells, or PBMCs; the material itself was cDNA or gDNA.

Sequenced sample: peripheral blood. The sequence was obtained from a human donor in a cohort sampled during active COVID-19. The genes are TRBV5-4 and TRBJ1-3; D perhaps matches TRBD1 (6 bases). The CDR3: CASSQGQERSLYF. The CDR3, as DNA: TGTGCCAGCAGCCAGGGACAAGAAAGGTCCCTATATTTT.